The 30 T cell receptor beta chains below all came from one sample that was sequenced in a study of T cell changes during pregnancy in multiple sclerosis. Data came from immunoSEQ multiplex PCR; TCRdb stores just in-frame clones and leaves some out. The sample consists of 70,000 to 95,000 clones, 90% to 95% of them appearing once. Source: peripheral blood, taken in the second trimester of pregnancy. The receptors come from a female donor with multiple sclerosis, enrolled in a pregnancy study.

This chain joins TRBV27 and TRBJ2-2; maybe TRBD2 (5 bases). The CDR3 is made up of 13 amino acids. Germline CDR1 MNHEY, CDR2 SMNVEV (reference sequence). V was cut by 3 bases and J by 4 bases, with 6 bases left in between. The CDR3 DNA is TGTGCCAGCAGTTTCGGAGGCACCGGGGAGCTGTTTTTT. Encoded protein: CASSFGGTGELFF.

The J gene is TRBJ2-2, the V gene TRBV11-2, with 8 nucleotides matching TRBD2. Trimming took 4 bases from V and 4 from J; bases not matched to a gene: 11. The CDR3 sequence is 17 residues long. Germline CDR1 reads SGHAT; CDR2 reads FQNNGV. The CDR3 nucleotides are TGTGCCAGCAGCTCCTCGTTGGGACTAGAGGTCACCGGGGAGCTGTTTTTT. It encodes CASSSSLGLEVTGELFF.

The chain has TRBV2 and TRBJ2-5, with 12 bases that match TRBD2. Germline loops: CDR1 SNHLY, CDR2 FYNNEI. The CDR3 has 14 amino acids. V lost 6 bases to trimming and J lost 4 bases; unmatched junction nucleotides: 3. The CDR3 nucleotides read TGTGCCAGCAGGCGGACTAGCGGGACAGAGACCCAGTACTTC. Protein: CASRRTSGTETQYF.

This chain joins TRBV5-1 and TRBJ1-6; D gene uncertain. The CDR3 runs 14 residues. Germline-derived CDR1 and CDR2 are SGHRS and YFSETQ. Trimming removed 0 bases at V and 5 bases at J, with 6 bases between. Here the CDR3 DNA reads TGCGCCAGCAGCTTGGGGCACGATAATTCACCCCTCCACTTT. Protein: CASSLGHDNSPLHF.

This clone was detected once. The chain is built from TRBV5-7 and TRBJ2-2; 12 bases match TRBD1. TRBV5-7 has ORF status, its function being uncertain. The CDR3 totals 16 residues. Unmatched junction bases numbered 6, after V lost 2 bases and J lost 7 bases. The CDR3 here is CASSFWDRGLSGELFF. In DNA, the CDR3 is TGTGCCAGCAGCTTTTGGGACAGGGGGCTGAGCGGGGAGCTGTTTTTT.

The rearrangement uses TRBV25-1 and TRBJ2-1; D may be TRBD2 (5 bases). V lost 0 bases, J lost 4 bases, and 13 bases lay in between. The CDR3 spans 16 residues. Germline CDR1 MGHDK, CDR2 SYGVNS. CDR3 bases: TGTGCCAGCAGTGAATATTTGGAGGTAGCTTACAATGAGCAGTTCTTC. Translating it yields CASSEYLEVAYNEQFF.

J is TRBJ2-3 and V is TRBV10-1; 11 positions match TRBD1. The CDR3 spans 16 residues. With 5 bases clipped from V and 0 bases from J, the junction kept 4 bases outside the gene matches. Looked up from germline, CDR1 is WNHNN and CDR2 is SYGVQD (reference sequence). CDR3 sequence: CASSRTGGGSTDTQYF. The DNA for the CDR3 is TGCGCCAGCAGTCGGACAGGGGGCGGTAGCACAGATACGCAGTATTTT.

The genes are TRBV10-3 and TRBJ2-7; a weak D match, TRBD2 (5 bases). Trimming pared 3 bases from V and 1 base from J, leaving 13 bases between. This CDR3 comprises 15 residues. CDR1 and CDR2 (germline): ENHRY, SYGVKD. The CDR3, as DNA: TGTGCCATCAGTGACGCCTCGGGATCATCCTACGAGCAGTACTTC. This sequence encodes CAISDASGSSYEQYF.

The chain couples TRBV5-1 to TRBJ2-3, with 14 bases fitting TRBD2. CDR3 size: 17 residues. Germline trimming cut 4 bases from V and 7 bases from J; bases unmatched to any gene: 11. Germline CDR1 is SGHRS and CDR2 is YFSETQ. CDR3 protein: CASSKGGTSGGSHTQYF. The CDR3 DNA reads as TGCGCCAGCAGCAAGGGAGGGACTAGCGGGGGTTCCCATACGCAGTATTTT.

Only one count was recorded for this clone. CDR3 protein: CSVTGGANYGYTF. CDR3 coding DNA: TGCAGCGTAACGGGGGGAGCTAACTATGGCTACACCTTC. This sequence joins TRBV29-1 and TRBJ1-2; a weak D match, TRBD1 (5 bases). Per the germline V gene, CDR1 is SQVTM and CDR2 is ANQGSEA. The CDR3 runs 13 residues. V gave up 6 bases and J gave up 0 bases, with 11 bases separating them.

DNA for the CDR3: TGTGCCAGCAGTTACTCAGTGGAGGGGGGCTACACCTTC. It encodes CASSYSVEGGYTF. The V and J genes are TRBV6-6 and TRBJ1-2, with D maybe TRBD1 (5 bases). Deletions cut 0 bases from V and 8 bases from J, with 10 bases between. The germline gives CDR1 MNHNY, CDR2 SVGAGI (reference sequence). The CDR3 spans 13 residues.

The chain recombines TRBV19 with TRBJ2-5; tentatively, D is TRBD1 (5 bases). The CDR3 sequence is 16 residues long. Germline loops: CDR1 LNHDA, CDR2 SQIVND (reference sequence). With 6 bases removed from V and 5 bases from J, the gap between germline ends came to 22 bases. CDR3 protein: CASRITGPLYRETQYF. As DNA, the CDR3 is TGTGCCAGTAGGATCACAGGACCTCTATACCGGGAGACCCAGTACTTC.

This clone showed up just once. The chain carries TRBV9 and TRBJ2-1; D possibly corresponds to TRBD1 (6 bases). Germline loops: CDR1 SGDLS, CDR2 YYNGEE. The CDR3 length is 12 residues. V was trimmed by 3 bases and J by 9 bases, leaving 10 bases between them. Here the CDR3 reads CASSAGQSEQFF. The CDR3 region has the DNA TGTGCCAGCAGCGCAGGACAGTCTGAGCAGTTCTTC.

The rearrangement links TRBV5-1 to TRBJ2-1, with a possible D match to TRBD2 (6 bases). The CDR3 is made up of 16 amino acids. Trimming stripped 3 bases from V and 11 bases from J, with 24 bases between. The germline V gene encodes CDR1 SGHRS and CDR2 YFSETQ. The CDR3 reads CASSSSPGLQDRKQFF. CDR3 nucleotides: TGCGCCAGCAGCTCGTCTCCGGGACTGCAGGACCGAAAGCAGTTCTTC. The variable domain in full, completed from reference TRBV5-1 and TRBJ2-1, reads KAGVTQTPRYLIKTRGQQVTLSCSPISGHRSVSWYQQTPGQGLQFLFEYFSETQRNKGNFPGRFSGRQFSNSRSEMNVSTLELGDSALYLCASSSSPGLQDRKQFFGPGTRLTVL.

V is TRBV5-1 and J is TRBJ1-6; TRBD1 is a possible D gene (6 bases). The germline V gene encodes CDR1 SGHRS and CDR2 YFSETQ. This CDR3 comprises 16 residues. V was pared by 1 base and J by 5 bases, with 13 bases between. The CDR3 coding sequence is TGCGCCAGCAGCTTGCAGGGGATTGGCAATAATTCACCCCTCCACTTT. This encodes CASSLQGIGNNSPLHF.

The rearrangement joins TRBV7-9 to TRBJ2-7; TRBD1 is a possible D gene (5 bases). Per germline, CDR1 SEHNR and CDR2 FQNEAQ (reference sequence). V was pared by 2 bases and J by 4 bases, with 18 bases between. CDR3 length equals 16 residues. The CDR3 loop reads CASSLILGQGEYEQYF. CDR3 nucleotides: TGTGCCAGCAGCTTAATTTTGGGGCAGGGTGAATACGAGCAGTACTTC.

This rearrangement joins TRBV19 to TRBJ2-7; TRBD2 matches 11 bases. The V gene end was trimmed by 1 base and the J gene end by 3 bases; junction bases not matched to a gene: 2. The CDR3 spans 15 residues. CDR1 and CDR2 from the germline V gene are LNHDA and SQIVND (reference sequence). The CDR3 bases are TGTGCCAGTAGTATAGTCGGGACTAGCGGCTACGAGCAGTACTTC. Its translation is CASSIVGTSGYEQYF.

This chain joins TRBV10-1 and TRBJ1-5; D unclear. Per the germline V gene, CDR1 is WNHNN and CDR2 is SYGVQD (reference sequence). Between the trimmed V and J ends, which lost 3 bases and 6 bases, there was a span of 9 bases. This CDR3 has 13 residues. The CDR3 coding sequence is TGCGCCAGCAGTGAAGCGGGGATTCAGCCCCAGCATTTT. This gives the protein CASSEAGIQPQHF.

V usage is TRBV15 and J usage is TRBJ1-1, with D possibly being TRBD1 (6 bases). The CDR3 is 17 residues long. CDR1 and CDR2 (germline): LNHNV, YYDKDF (reference sequence). The V and J ends lost 2 bases and 3 bases respectively, with 19 bases between them. For the CDR3, the DNA is TGTGCCACCAGCAGATGGGACATCCCACTGGACGACACTGAAGCTTTCTTT. Its protein is CATSRWDIPLDDTEAFF.

Of note for this clone: A junction end diverges from the germline sequence, so it may reflect a read error. This chain links TRBV7-7 with TRBJ2-5, with D possibly being TRBD1 (5 bases). The CDR3 totals 13 residues. In germline, CDR1 is SSHAT, CDR2 FNYEAQ (reference sequence). The CDR3 spells CASSQGYQETQYF. The CDR3 nucleotides are TGTGCTAGCAGCCAGGGATACCAAGAGACCCAGTACTTC. The variable domain in full, with the rest retrieved from reference TRBV7-7 and TRBJ2-5, is GAGVSQSPRYKVTKRGQDVTLRCDPISSHATLYWYQQALGQGPEFLTYFNYEAQPDKSGLPSDRFSAERPEGSISTLTIQRTEQRDSAMYRCASSQGYQETQYFGPGTRLLVL.

This chain joins TRBV6-1 and TRBJ1-2, with D tentatively TRBD1 (6 bases). Germline assignment: CDR1 MNHNS and CDR2 SASEGT. The CDR3 consists of 13 residues. The germline V and J ends were trimmed by 7 bases and 8 bases, with 17 bases remaining between them. This CDR3 reads CASTTQGRVGYTF. The CDR3 DNA is TGTGCCAGCACTACACAGGGACGAGTCGGCTACACCTTC.

V is TRBV7-6 and J is TRBJ2-5, with 12 nucleotides matching TRBD2. CDR1 is SGHVS and CDR2 is FNYEAQ in the germline V gene. The junction had 4 bases not matched to a gene; V was cut back by 0 bases and J by 5 bases. The CDR3 totals 16 residues. The CDR3 DNA follows: TGTGCCAGCAGCTTAGCGGGACTAGCGGGCCTGGAGACCCAGTACTTC. Its translation is CASSLAGLAGLETQYF.

The chain employs TRBV7-6 and TRBJ2-1, with D possibly matching TRBD1 (6 bases). The ends were cut back, 1 base at V and 2 bases at J, with 12 bases in the middle. Germline CDR1 SGHVS, CDR2 FNYEAQ. This CDR3 region has 16 residues. In DNA, the CDR3 is TGTGCCAGCAGCTTAGAAACAGGGTGGACCTACAATGAGCAGTTCTTC. Protein: CASSLETGWTYNEQFF.

The CDR3 region has the DNA TGTGCCAGCAGCCCTAGCGGGGGCCGGGAGACCCAGTACTTC. Translated: CASSPSGGRETQYF. V gene TRBV7-2 combines with J gene TRBJ2-5, with 10 positions matching TRBD2. Germline CDR1 is SGHTA and CDR2 is FQGNSA. The trim removed 5 bases at V and 5 bases at J, leaving 5 bases unmatched. The CDR3 is 14 amino acids.

The chain uses TRBV7-9 and TRBJ2-7, with 7 bases matching TRBD1. V trimming: 2 bases; J trimming: 2 bases; junction bases outside the gene matches: 15. Germline V gene lookup returns CDR1 SEHNR and CDR2 FQNEAQ (reference sequence). The CDR3 sequence is 18 residues long. The CDR3 nucleotides are TGTGCCAGCAGCTTACCTTCAAACCAAGACAGGGACCCCTACGAGCAGTACTTC. This encodes CASSLPSNQDRDPYEQYF.

The rearrangement uses TRBV5-5 and TRBJ1-4; 8 bases are shared with TRBD1. V shed 2 bases and J 5 bases; nucleotides not matched to a gene: 5. The V gene's germline CDR1 is SGHKS and CDR2 YYEKEE (reference sequence). The CDR3 runs to 15 residues. The CDR3 region has the DNA TGTGCCAGCAGCTTAGCAGGGGGCGCGAATGAAAAACTGTTTTTT. This translates into CASSLAGGANEKLFF.

This chain links TRBV11-2 with TRBJ1-4, with D unresolved. CDR1 is SGHAT, CDR2 FQNNGV, per germline. The CDR3 runs 15 residues. Trimming left V 5 bases short and J 4 bases short, with 14 bases between. This CDR3 is CASSPDGAGNEKLFF. Here the CDR3 DNA reads TGTGCCAGCAGCCCGGACGGTGCGGGTAATGAAAAACTGTTTTTT. Variable domain in full (rest from reference TRBV11-2 and TRBJ1-4): EAGVAQSPRYKIIEKRQSVAFWCNPISGHATLYWYQQILGQGPKLLIQFQNNGVVDDSQLPKDRFSAERLKGVDSTLKIQPAKLEDSAVYLCASSPDGAGNEKLFFGSGTQLSVL.

This chain links TRBV30 with TRBJ1-1; a weak D match, TRBD1 (6 bases). With 5 bases removed from V and 3 bases from J, the gap between germline ends came to 10 bases. Germline V gene lookup returns CDR1 GTSNPN and CDR2 SVGIG (reference sequence). CDR3 size: 12 residues. Here the CDR3 DNA reads TGTGCCTGGGATGCAGGGGACACTGAAGCTTTCTTT. It translates to CAWDAGDTEAFF.

The gene calls are TRBV28 and TRBJ1-1; weak D call: TRBD1 (6 bases). There are 14 residues in the CDR3. Between the trimmed V and J ends, which lost 3 bases and 4 bases, there was a span of 12 bases. CDR1 and CDR2 from the germline V gene are MDHEN and SYDVKM. As DNA, the CDR3 is TGTGCCAGCAGTTTGCAGGGGCTAAGCACTGAAGCTTTCTTT. Protein product: CASSLQGLSTEAFF.

The chain uses TRBV6-5 and TRBJ1-5; D is ambiguous. This CDR3 spans 13 amino acids. Between the trimmed V and J ends, which lost 6 bases and 2 bases, there was a span of 8 bases. Germline lookup yields CDR1 MNHEY and CDR2 SVGAGI. The CDR3 nucleotides are TGTGCCAGCAGACGGAGGGGCAATCAGCCCCAGCATTTT. Its translation: CASRRRGNQPQHF.